The entry below describes one T cell receptor (beta chain). V was pared by 0 bases and J by 7 bases, with 17 bases between. This CDR3 is 16 amino acids long. CDR1 SGHRS and CDR2 YFSETQ come from the germline V gene. CD8+ and CD4+ T cells taken from blood had their TCR beta sequenced. TEMRA cells were FACS-enriched and CD8+ and CD4+ T cells negatively isolated. These data originate in a study of CD8 T cells in Susac syndrome. After extraction with the RNeasy kit, about 0.45 to 1 ug of the RNA was reverse transcribed using random hexamers. Across 54 Vbeta and 13 Jbeta, TCR beta CDR3 was amplified with immunoSEQ multiplex PCR. TCRdb ran MiXCR on the immunoSEQ multiplex PCR reads and lists one entry per CDR3 protein. The sample contains 150,000 or so distinct CDR3 sequences, roughly 96% of which appear only once.

The clonotype was recovered from a human donor with multiple sclerosis. The specimen was CD8+ T cells from PBMCs. This rearrangement joins TRBV5-1 to TRBJ2-1, with a weak D call TRBD2 (5 bases). The CDR3 loop is CASSLVYPQPGNEQFF. The CDR3 DNA reads TGCGCCAGCAGCTTGGTTTATCCCCAACCGGGGAATGAGCAGTTCTTC.